What follows are 17 T cell receptor beta chains derived from one specimen sequenced in a study of blood T cell repertoires in COVID-19. Generated by immunoSEQ multiplex PCR, the TCRdb table keeps only in-frame clones and is missing some. The table has about 59,000 clones, about 70% seen once. The sequencing sample was made of peripheral blood. Receptors originate from a woman aged 45-65 years with active or convalescent COVID-19.

The chain recombines TRBV5-1 with TRBJ2-5; 9 bases align to TRBD2. The CDR3 length is 17 residues. The V and J ends lost 0 bases and 0 bases, in that order; junction bases with no gene match: 6. Looked up from germline, CDR1 is SGHRS and CDR2 is YFSETQ. The CDR3 DNA reads as TGCGCCAGCAGCTTGGGACTAGCGGTAGGGTACCAAGAGACCCAGTACTTC. Translating it yields CASSLGLAVGYQETQYF.

This chain connects TRBV7-6 to TRBJ1-2; 10 nucleotides match TRBD1. From germline, CDR1 is SGHVS and CDR2 FNYEAQ. This CDR3 region has 13 residues. V shed 5 bases, J shed 6 bases, and the junction held 3 bases outside the gene matches. This chain's CDR3 is CASSHGQGDGYTF. The CDR3 DNA reads as TGTGCCAGCAGCCATGGACAGGGGGATGGCTACACCTTC.

This clone was recorded only once. The chain employs TRBV5-1 and TRBJ2-5, with 7 bases lining up with TRBD1. CDR3 length equals 15 residues. Trimming at V came to 2 bases and at J to 1 base, leaving 5 bases not matched to a gene. Germline-derived CDR1 and CDR2 are SGHRS and YFSETQ. CDR3 in amino acids: CASSFGQALQETQYF. The CDR3 DNA reads as TGCGCCAGCAGCTTCGGACAGGCCCTCCAAGAGACCCAGTACTTC.

The rearrangement links TRBV10-3 to TRBJ2-1; TRBD2 matches at 7 bases. J gave up 8 bases and V 4 bases, and 8 bases lay outside the gene matches. CDR3 length: 14 residues. Germline V gene lookup returns CDR1 ENHRY and CDR2 SYGVKD. CDR3 DNA: TGTGCCATCAGTGTGGGCAGCGGGAACGATGAGCAGTTCTTC. Protein sequence: CAISVGSGNDEQFF.

This clone was observed a handful of times. The V call is TRBV18, the J call TRBJ2-5; maybe TRBD1 (6 bases). This CDR3 contains 17 residues. V dropped 8 bases and J dropped 5 bases, with 27 bases sitting between them. CDR1 KGHSH and CDR2 LQKENI come from the germline V gene. This CDR3 reads CASLSSRSLTGPETQYF. The DNA of the CDR3 is TGTGCCAGCCTCTCTTCCCGGAGCCTGACAGGCCCCGAGACCCAGTACTTC.

The rearrangement uses TRBV27 and TRBJ1-6; D unclear. The CDR3 totals 12 residues. Germline V gene sequence: CDR1 MNHEY, CDR2 SMNVEV (reference sequence). The ends were cut back, 4 bases at V and 9 bases at J, with 7 bases in the middle. CDR3 loop: CASSSRVSPLHF. For the CDR3, the DNA is TGTGCCAGCAGTTCAAGAGTTTCACCCCTCCACTTT.

This sequence joins TRBV6-5 and TRBJ2-7; the match to TRBD1 covers 7 bases. V was clipped by 4 bases and J by 4 bases; unmatched bases: 13. Germline CDR1 is MNHEY and CDR2 is SVGAGI. There are 16 residues in the CDR3. CDR3 nucleotide sequence: TGTGCCAGCAGTTTCTTCTCAGGGGGAGAGAGGTACGAGCAGTACTTC. Amino acids: CASSFFSGGERYEQYF.

The DNA for the CDR3 is TGCGCCAGCAGCTTGGCCTTTTATCGGACAGATACGCAGTATTTT. This gives the protein CASSLAFYRTDTQYF. The rearrangement links TRBV5-1 to TRBJ2-3, with D unresolved. This CDR3 has 15 residues. Germline CDR1 SGHRS, CDR2 YFSETQ. Trimming removed 0 bases from V and 3 bases from J, with 11 bases in between.

The rearrangement joins TRBV6-5 to TRBJ2-7; D call uncertain. The CDR3 consists of 12 residues. From germline, CDR1 is MNHEY and CDR2 SVGAGI. V was clipped by 7 bases and J by 5 bases, with 12 bases between them. CDR3 protein: CASKSRSDEQYF. In DNA form, the CDR3 reads TGTGCCAGCAAGAGTCGGTCCGACGAGCAGTACTTC.

The rearrangement joins TRBV5-3 to TRBJ1-1; 9 nucleotides match TRBD1. TRBV5-3 is given ORF status, its function remaining uncertain. This CDR3 region has 13 residues. Trimming cost V 4 bases and J 7 bases; bases outside gene matches: 5. For the CDR3, the DNA is TGTGCCAGAAGCACGGGACAGGGTTTTGAAGCTTTCTTT. Residues: CARSTGQGFEAFF.

V is TRBV18 and J is TRBJ2-7; TRBD1 aligns across 9 bases. The V gene end was trimmed by 1 base and the J gene end by 7 bases; junction bases not matched to a gene: 8. The CDR3 extends over 15 amino acids. CDR1 is KGHSH, CDR2 LQKENI, per germline. CDR3 loop: CASSPQNRGLREQYF. CDR3 DNA: TGTGCCAGCTCACCACAAAACAGGGGGCTGAGGGAGCAGTACTTC.

This chain links TRBV4-1 with TRBJ2-7, with 8 bases fitting TRBD1. Germline trimming cut 4 bases from V and 0 bases from J; bases unmatched to any gene: 5. Germline CDR1 is MGHRA and CDR2 is YSYEKL. This CDR3 contains 15 residues. CDR3: CASSRTGGGSYEQYF. Here the CDR3 DNA reads TGCGCCAGCAGCCGCACAGGGGGAGGCTCCTACGAGCAGTACTTC.

The chain joins TRBV4-2 to TRBJ2-2, with D tentatively TRBD2 (5 bases). V was shortened by 0 bases and J by 1 base, with 9 bases between the two germline ends. This CDR3 has 16 amino acids. The germline V gene encodes CDR1 LGHNA and CDR2 YNFKEQ. This CDR3 is CASSQDPAGNTGELFF. CDR3 sequence (DNA): TGTGCCAGCAGCCAAGACCCGGCGGGGAACACCGGGGAGCTGTTTTTT.

The chain carries TRBV5-1 and TRBJ1-1, with 7 positions matching TRBD1. The CDR3 is made up of 11 amino acids. After removal of 7 bases from V and 10 bases from J, the junction contained 7 bases not matched to a gene. CDR1 is SGHRS and CDR2 is YFSETQ in the germline V gene. The CDR3: CASRNEGAAFF. Written as DNA, the CDR3 is TGCGCCAGCCGTAATGAGGGGGCAGCTTTCTTT.

V gene TRBV7-9 combines with J gene TRBJ1-4; possibly TRBD1 for D (6 bases). The CDR3 spans 16 residues. Germline values: CDR1 SEHNR, CDR2 FQNEAQ (reference sequence). Deletions cut 5 bases from V and 4 bases from J, with 17 bases between. The CDR3 DNA is TGTGCCAGCAGCGTATATCAGGGCAGGGGTAATGAAAAACTGTTTTTT. Residues: CASSVYQGRGNEKLFF.

CDR3 DNA sequence: TGTGCCAGCAGCTTGGGACAGGGGGCCTACAATGAGCAGTTCTTC. Encoded protein: CASSLGQGAYNEQFF. The chain uses TRBV11-3 and TRBJ2-1; 11 positions match TRBD1. CDR3 length: 15 amino acids. Germline loops: CDR1 SGHNT, CDR2 YENEEA. The V and J ends lost 3 bases and 2 bases, in that order; junction bases with no gene match: 0. The entire variable domain, with the rest obtained from reference TRBV11-3 and TRBJ2-1, is as follows: EAGVVQSPRYKIIEKKQPVAFWCNPISGHNTLYWYLQNLGQGPELLIRYENEEAVDDSQLPKDRFSAERLKGVDSTLKIQPAELGDSAVYLCASSLGQGAYNEQFFGPGTRLTVL.

The genes are TRBV9 and TRBJ1-5, with TRBD1 identical over 7 bases. CDR1 and CDR2 (germline): SGDLS, YYNGEE. This CDR3 region has 16 residues. J lost 6 bases, V lost 6 bases, and 15 bases had no gene match. CDR3 protein: CASTKTGAGQGQPQHF. The CDR3 coding sequence is TGTGCCAGCACCAAAACAGGGGCAGGGCAGGGTCAGCCCCAGCATTTT.